This T cell receptor (beta chain) was captured in a study of blood T cell repertoires in COVID-19. Authors' analysis steps: Reference gene primer amplification gave estimated nucleated cell counts. Clones were sequenced by immunoSEQ multiplex PCR, and TCRdb holds only the in-frame ones, with some missing. V and J calls plus clone size are reproduced from that table; the DNA served to infer D and trimming. The table has under 75,000 clones, approximately 80% seen once. CDR1 and CDR2 from the germline V gene are MGHDK and SYGVNS. Trimming shortened V by 3 bases and J by 5 bases, and 10 bases separated the two germline ends. CDR3 size: 13 residues.

The chain joins TRBV25-1 to TRBJ1-2; D gene uncertain. This TCR derives from a woman aged 70-85 years with acute or convalescent COVID-19. Sequencing used peripheral blood. This CDR3 reads CASSDSPGYGYTF. The CDR3, as DNA: TGTGCCAGCAGTGACTCTCCCGGGTATGGCTACACCTTC.